The clone carrying this T cell receptor beta chain was found many times. The target antigen is unknown. A single record per CDR3 protein comes from TCRdb applying MiXCR to the 5' RACE reads. The data show hundreds of thousands of distinct CDR3 sequences, with around 6% seen just once and 1.5% to 2% held by the top ten. The source of the sample is a study of identical twins. V trimming: 4 bases; J trimming: 0 bases; junction bases outside the gene matches: 9. This CDR3 spans 16 amino acids. Germline loops: CDR1 SGHRS, CDR2 YFSETQ. Overall study findings and caveats: Cross-sectional statistics, not tracking of the same donors, supported the conclusions. Fewer insertions were carried by abundant cord blood beta clonotypes, but none was seen in memory repertoires.

The clonotype was recovered from a man aged 18 to 30 in good health. This rearrangement joins TRBV5-1 to TRBJ2-7; 8 bases map to TRBD1. Source material: naive T cells sorted from blood. DNA of the CDR3: TGCGCCAGCAGCAAAGACAGGGGACGCTTCTCCTACGAGCAGTACTTC. As protein: CASSKDRGRFSYEQYF.